Included here is one T cell receptor (beta chain) sequence, with context. As yet, its antigen is unknown. This sample is part of a study of identical twins. The V and J ends lost 3 bases and 9 bases, in that order; junction bases with no gene match: 1. CDR1 and CDR2 from the germline V gene are LNHDA and SQIVND (reference sequence). This CDR3 is 13 amino acids long. Each CDR3 protein is one row after TCRdb ran MiXCR on the 5' RACE reads. The sample includes about 240,000 distinct CDR3 sequences, under 12% of them seen just once. Study-level findings and limits: The study found excess low generation probability among twin-shared out-of-frame alpha sequences.

The source is a man between 50 and 59 years old in good health. Sequenced material: memory T cells sorted from blood. V usage is TRBV19 and J usage is TRBJ2-1; 11 nucleotides match TRBD1. The CDR3 region is CASSMGQGGEQFF. The CDR3 DNA follows: TGTGCCAGTAGTATGGGACAGGGGGGTGAGCAGTTCTTC.